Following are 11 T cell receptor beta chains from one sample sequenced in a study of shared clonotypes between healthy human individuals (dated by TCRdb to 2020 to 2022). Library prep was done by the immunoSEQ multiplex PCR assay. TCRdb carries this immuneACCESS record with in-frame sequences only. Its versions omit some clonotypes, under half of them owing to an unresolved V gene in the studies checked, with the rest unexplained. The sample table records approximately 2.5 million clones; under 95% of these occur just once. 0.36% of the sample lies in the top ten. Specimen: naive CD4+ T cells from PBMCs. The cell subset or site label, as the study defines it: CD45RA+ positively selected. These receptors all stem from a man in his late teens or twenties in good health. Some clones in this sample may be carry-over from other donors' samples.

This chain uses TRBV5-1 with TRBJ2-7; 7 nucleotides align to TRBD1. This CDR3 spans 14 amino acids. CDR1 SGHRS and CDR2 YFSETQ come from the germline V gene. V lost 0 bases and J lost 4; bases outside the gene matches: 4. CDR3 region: CASSLVQGQYEQYF. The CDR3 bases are TGCGCCAGCAGCTTGGTACAGGGGCAGTACGAGCAGTACTTC.

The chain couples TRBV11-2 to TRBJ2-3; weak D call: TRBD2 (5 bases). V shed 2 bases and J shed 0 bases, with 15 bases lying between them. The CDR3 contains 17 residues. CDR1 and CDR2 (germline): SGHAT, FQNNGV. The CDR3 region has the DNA TGTGCCAGCAGCTTACTTTCTATACGGACTAGCACAGATACGCAGTATTTT. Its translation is CASSLLSIRTSTDTQYF.

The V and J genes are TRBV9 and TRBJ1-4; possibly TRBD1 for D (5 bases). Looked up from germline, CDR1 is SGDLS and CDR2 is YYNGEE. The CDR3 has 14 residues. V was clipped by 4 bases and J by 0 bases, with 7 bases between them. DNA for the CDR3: TGTGCCAGCAGCCGACAGTCAACTAATGAAAAACTGTTTTTT. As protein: CASSRQSTNEKLFF.

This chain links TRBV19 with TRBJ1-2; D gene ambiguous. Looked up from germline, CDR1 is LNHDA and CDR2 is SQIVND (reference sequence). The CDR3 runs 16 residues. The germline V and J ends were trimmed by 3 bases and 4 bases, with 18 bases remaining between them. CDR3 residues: CASSIYGTAKGYGYTF. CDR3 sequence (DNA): TGTGCCAGTAGTATTTACGGCACAGCTAAAGGCTATGGCTACACCTTC. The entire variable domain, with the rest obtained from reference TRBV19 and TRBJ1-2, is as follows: DGGITQSPKYLFRKEGQNVTLSCEQNLNHDAMYWYRQDPGQGLRLIYYSQIVNDFQKGDIAEGYSVSREKKESFPLTVTSAQKNPTAFYLCASSIYGTAKGYGYTFGSGTRLTVV.

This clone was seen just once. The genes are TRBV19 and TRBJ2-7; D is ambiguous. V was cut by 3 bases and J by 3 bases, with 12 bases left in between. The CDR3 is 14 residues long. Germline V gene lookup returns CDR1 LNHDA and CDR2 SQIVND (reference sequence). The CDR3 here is CASSMDRVSYEQYF. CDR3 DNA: TGTGCCAGTAGTATGGATAGGGTAAGCTACGAGCAGTACTTC.

The CDR3 protein is CASSPGDYNEQFF. In DNA form, the CDR3 reads TGTGCCAGCTCACCGGGGGACTACAATGAGCAGTTCTTC. V and J are TRBV18 and TRBJ2-1; D is tentatively TRBD1 or TRBD2 (5 bases each). V was cut by 3 bases and J by 3 bases, with 6 bases left in between. Germline V gene lookup returns CDR1 KGHSH and CDR2 LQKENI. CDR3 length: 13 amino acids. Complete variable domain (other parts from reference TRBV18 and TRBJ2-1): NAGVMQNPRHLVRRRGQEARLRCSPMKGHSHVYWYRQLPEEGLKFMVYLQKENIIDESGMPKERFSAEFPKEGPSILRIQQVVRGDSAAYFCASSPGDYNEQFFGPGTRLTVL.

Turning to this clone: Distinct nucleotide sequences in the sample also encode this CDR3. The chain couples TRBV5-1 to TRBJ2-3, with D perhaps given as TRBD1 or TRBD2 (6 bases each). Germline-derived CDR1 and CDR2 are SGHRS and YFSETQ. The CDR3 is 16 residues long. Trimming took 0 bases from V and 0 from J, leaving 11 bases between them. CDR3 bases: TGCGCCAGCAGCTTGGAAGGGGGGAGTAGCACAGATACGCAGTATTTT. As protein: CASSLEGGSSTDTQYF.

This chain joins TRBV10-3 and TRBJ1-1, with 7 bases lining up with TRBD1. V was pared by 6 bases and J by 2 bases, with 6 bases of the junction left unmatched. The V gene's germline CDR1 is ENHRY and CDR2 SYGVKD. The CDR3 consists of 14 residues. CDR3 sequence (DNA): TGTGCCATCAGGGGGACAGCGCCAAACACTGAAGCTTTCTTT. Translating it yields CAIRGTAPNTEAFF.

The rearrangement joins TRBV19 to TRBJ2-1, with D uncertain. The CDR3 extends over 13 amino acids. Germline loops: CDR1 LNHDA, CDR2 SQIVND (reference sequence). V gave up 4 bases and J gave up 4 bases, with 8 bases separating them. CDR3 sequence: CASSKSNYNEQFF. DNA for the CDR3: TGTGCCAGTAGTAAATCTAATTACAATGAGCAGTTCTTC. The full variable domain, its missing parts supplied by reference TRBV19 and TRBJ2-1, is DGGITQSPKYLFRKEGQNVTLSCEQNLNHDAMYWYRQDPGQGLRLIYYSQIVNDFQKGDIAEGYSVSREKKESFPLTVTSAQKNPTAFYLCASSKSNYNEQFFGPGTRLTVL.

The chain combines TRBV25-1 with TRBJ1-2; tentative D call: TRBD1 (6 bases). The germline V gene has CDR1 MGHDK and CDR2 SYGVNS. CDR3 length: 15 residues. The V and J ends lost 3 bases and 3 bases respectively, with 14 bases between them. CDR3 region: CASSDPGGAYYGYTF. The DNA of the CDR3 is TGTGCCAGCAGTGACCCCGGGGGGGCCTACTATGGCTACACCTTC.

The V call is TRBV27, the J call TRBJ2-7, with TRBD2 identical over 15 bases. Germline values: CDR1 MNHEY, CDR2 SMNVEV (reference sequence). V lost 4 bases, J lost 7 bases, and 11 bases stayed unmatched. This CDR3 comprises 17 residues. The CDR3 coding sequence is TGTGCCAGCAGTTGGACTAGCGGGAGGGCCGCGTTAGGGGAGCAGTACTTC. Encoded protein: CASSWTSGRAALGEQYF.